Below, one TCR beta chain is given with its context. The target antigen is unknown. The data were taken from a study of cytomegalovirus exposure and HLA in healthy donors. The CDR3 contains 16 residues. Looked up from germline, CDR1 is SGHVS and CDR2 is FNYEAQ. V gave up 2 bases and J gave up 6 bases; unmatched junction bases: 8. With 60 Vbeta and 13 Jbeta primers, the PCR was carried out. The data were produced by immunoSEQ multiplex PCR, yet TCRdb's version contains in-frame clones alone and is incomplete. The repertoire holds about 200,000 clones, with more than 65% as singletons. Points from the study as a whole: Common viral pathogens seemed to be connected with several of the most significant clusters, according to a later analysis. Prior analysis indicated that the majority of TCR beta V segments exhibited productivity approximately 87% or approximately 30% of the time.

The sequence was collected from a woman aged 25 to 39 in good health and CMV-seronegative. The rearrangement uses TRBV7-6 and TRBJ2-1; 9 bases are shared with TRBD1. Sequencing was carried out using PBMCs. CDR3 nucleotides: TGTGCCAGCAGCTTAACGGGACAGGGAAGGTCCAATGAGCAGTTCTTC. Amino acids: CASSLTGQGRSNEQFF.